One and the same sample provided the 9 T cell receptor beta chains below, sequenced in a study of cytomegalovirus exposure and HLA in healthy donors. Both 60 Vbeta primers and 13 Jbeta primers went into the PCR. Libraries were prepared by immunoSEQ multiplex PCR; TCRdb keeps only in-frame clonotypes and omits some of them. This sample has approximately 79,000 clones; about three quarters occur once, and the top ten carry about 1.9%. Sequencing used PBMCs. These receptors all come from a boy between 10 and 17 years old in good health and CMV-seronegative.

As DNA, the CDR3 is TGTGCCAGCAGCTTGCGCGGGGTGGATGAGCAGTTCTTC. Translating gives CASSLRGVDEQFF. V is TRBV7-9 and J is TRBJ2-1; TRBD2 might be the D (6 bases). Trimming left V 3 bases short and J 8 bases short, with 11 bases between. Germline CDR1 and CDR2: SEHNR and FQNEAQ (reference sequence). This CDR3 has 13 amino acids.

The chain couples TRBV2 to TRBJ2-6, with D hard to call. Germline loops: CDR1 SNHLY, CDR2 FYNNEI. Trimming left V 7 bases short and J 0 bases short, with 13 bases between. This CDR3 has 16 residues. This CDR3 is CASKWYNISGANVLTF. The CDR3 nucleotides are TGTGCCAGCAAATGGTACAACATCTCTGGGGCCAACGTCCTGACTTTC.

V and J are TRBV4-3 and TRBJ1-2; D is ambiguous. V was trimmed by 0 bases and J by 6 bases, leaving 8 bases between them. Germline CDR1 reads LGHNA; CDR2 reads YSLEER. This CDR3 contains 13 residues. CDR3 coding DNA: TGCGCCAGCAGCCAAGATTTCGGGGATGGCTACACCTTC. Translated, it gives CASSQDFGDGYTF.

CDR3 region: CASSWTGSYEQYF. The CDR3 bases are TGTGCCAGCAGCTGGACAGGGTCCTACGAGCAGTACTTC. The chain employs TRBV5-4 and TRBJ2-7; 8 bases are a match to TRBD1. Looked up from germline, CDR1 is SGHNT and CDR2 is YYREEE (reference sequence). Germline trimming cut 3 bases from V and 1 base from J; bases unmatched to any gene: 0. The CDR3 covers 13 residues.

The genes are TRBV7-6 and TRBJ1-1, with unresolved D. The CDR3 runs to 12 residues. The V end lost 6 bases, the J end lost 5 bases, and 10 bases lay between the germline ends. The germline V gene encodes CDR1 SGHVS and CDR2 FNYEAQ. CDR3 sequence (DNA): TGTGCCAGCAGTCCTATCGGGACTGAAGCTTTCTTT. It codes for CASSPIGTEAFF.

This clone was seen more than once but under ten times. The genes are TRBV5-1 and TRBJ1-6; D is ambiguous. V gave up 2 bases and J gave up 6 bases, with 12 bases separating them. The germline CDR1 and CDR2 sequences are SGHRS and YFSETQ. The CDR3 has 15 residues. CDR3 coding DNA: TGCGCCAGCAGCTTCCGCCCAGAGGGTAATTCACCCCTCCACTTT. The encoded protein is CASSFRPEGNSPLHF. Together with reference TRBV5-1 and TRBJ1-6, the CDR3 gives the full variable domain: KAGVTQTPRYLIKTRGQQVTLSCSPISGHRSVSWYQQTPGQGLQFLFEYFSETQRNKGNFPGRFSGRQFSNSRSEMNVSTLELGDSALYLCASSFRPEGNSPLHFGNGTRLTVT.

The V and J genes are TRBV9 and TRBJ2-1; D is unclear. V lost 0 bases and J 9 bases, leaving 10 bases between the germline ends. Germline CDR1 reads SGDLS; CDR2 reads YYNGEE. CDR3 length equals 13 residues. CDR3 residues: CASSVAPGGEQFF. In nucleotides, the CDR3 is TGTGCCAGCAGCGTAGCCCCCGGCGGTGAGCAGTTCTTC. Based on the CDR3 plus reference TRBV9 and TRBJ2-1, the full variable domain is DSGVTQTPKHLITATGQRVTLRCSPRSGDLSVYWYQQSLDQGLQFLIQYYNGEERAKGNILERFSAQQFPDLHSELNLSSLELGDSALYFCASSVAPGGEQFFGPGTRLTVL.

This chain links TRBV29-1 with TRBJ1-3; tentatively, D is TRBD1 (6 bases). This CDR3 spans 13 amino acids. The V gene lost 7 bases and the J gene lost 0 bases, with 10 bases spanning the gap. Germline lookup yields CDR1 SQVTM and CDR2 ANQGSEA. CDR3 nucleotides: TGCAGCGGCCGGACAGTCTCTGGAAACACCATATATTTT. Encoded protein: CSGRTVSGNTIYF.

In this sample, this clone turned up once. The chain couples TRBV6-5 to TRBJ2-2; a possible D gene is TRBD1 (6 bases). Germline V CDR1 and CDR2: MNHEY, SVGAGI. Trimming took 2 bases from V and 3 from J, leaving 7 bases between them. The CDR3 is made up of 14 amino acids. This CDR3 is CASSYRGYTGELFF. As DNA, the CDR3 is TGTGCCAGCAGTTACAGGGGGTACACCGGGGAGCTGTTTTTT.